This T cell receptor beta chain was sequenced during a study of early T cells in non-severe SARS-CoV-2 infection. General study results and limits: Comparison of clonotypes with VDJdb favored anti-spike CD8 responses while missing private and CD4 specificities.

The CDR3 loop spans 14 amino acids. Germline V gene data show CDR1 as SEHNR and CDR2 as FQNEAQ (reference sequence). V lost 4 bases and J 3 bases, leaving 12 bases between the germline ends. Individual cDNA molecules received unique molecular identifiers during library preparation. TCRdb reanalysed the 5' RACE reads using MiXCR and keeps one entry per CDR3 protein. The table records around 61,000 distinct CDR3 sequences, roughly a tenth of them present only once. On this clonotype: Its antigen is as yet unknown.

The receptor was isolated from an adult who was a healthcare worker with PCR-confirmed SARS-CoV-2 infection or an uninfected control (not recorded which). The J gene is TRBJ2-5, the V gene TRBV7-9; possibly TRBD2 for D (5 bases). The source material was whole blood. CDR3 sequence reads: CASSSGWSEETQYF. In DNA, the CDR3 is TGTGCCAGCAGCTCGGGGTGGTCAGAAGAGACCCAGTACTTC. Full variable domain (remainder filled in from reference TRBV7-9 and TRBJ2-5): DTGVSQNPRHKITKRGQNVTFRCDPISEHNRLYWYRQTLGQGPEFLTYFQNEAQLEKSRLLSDRFSAERPKGSFSTLEIQRTEQGDSAMYLCASSSGWSEETQYFGPGTRLLVL.